Below are 24 T cell receptor beta chains sequenced from a single sample in a study of blood T cell repertoires in COVID-19. Sequencing was performed with immunoSEQ multiplex PCR; in TCRdb, only in-frame clones are kept and a portion is missing. The sample consists of roughly 300,000 clones, roughly 90% of them appearing once. The material sequenced was PBMCs or T cells enriched from blood (not recorded which). These receptors were collected from a woman aged 25 to 39 who had recovered from COVID-19.

This clone showed up just once. V gene TRBV3-1 (or the pseudogene TRBV3-2) combines with J gene TRBJ1-1; no clear D. The germline V gene has CDR1 LGHDT and CDR2 YNNKEL (reference sequence). The CDR3 contains 17 residues. V was cut by 2 bases and J by 0 bases, with 16 bases left in between. CDR3 protein: CASSQTAGLGVNTEAFF. CDR3 DNA sequence: TGTGCCAGCAGCCAAACCGCGGGCCTCGGGGTGAACACTGAAGCTTTCTTT.

This clone was counted once. The chain is built from TRBV28 and TRBJ2-1; D is possibly TRBD1 (5 bases). The germline V gene has CDR1 MDHEN and CDR2 SYDVKM. This CDR3 region has 15 residues. V was clipped by 6 bases and J by 0 bases, with 12 bases between them. The DNA for the CDR3 is TGTGCCAGCAGAAGATCAGGGCTCTCCTACAATGAGCAGTTCTTC. The encoded protein is CASRRSGLSYNEQFF.

V and J are TRBV11-3 and TRBJ1-1, with a possible D match to TRBD1 (5 bases). Germline V gives CDR1 SGHNT, CDR2 YENEEA. The CDR3 sequence is 14 residues long. V was shortened by 5 bases and J by 1 base, with 11 bases between the two germline ends. CDR3 nucleotides: TGTGCCAGCAGCGGAGGGACGGCGAACACTGAAGCTTTCTTT. Translating gives CASSGGTANTEAFF.

This chain links TRBV25-1 with TRBJ2-7; 12 bases line up with TRBD2. The CDR3 sequence is 15 residues long. Germline CDR1 MGHDK, CDR2 SYGVNS. V shed 6 bases and J 3 bases; nucleotides not matched to a gene: 6. The CDR3 loop reads CASSYGLAGHYEQYF. For the CDR3, the DNA is TGTGCCAGCAGCTACGGACTAGCGGGGCACTACGAGCAGTACTTC.

V gene TRBV28 combines with J gene TRBJ1-2; 8 bases line up with TRBD1. V shed 4 bases and J 7 bases; nucleotides not matched to a gene: 8. This CDR3 has 14 amino acids. Germline CDR1 MDHEN, CDR2 SYDVKM. CDR3 loop: CASSSPRTGPGYTF. The CDR3 DNA sequence: TGTGCCAGCAGTTCGCCCCGGACAGGGCCTGGCTACACCTTC.

The chain employs TRBV11-2 and TRBJ1-1, with no clear D. V was pared by 5 bases and J by 4 bases, with 11 bases between. CDR1 and CDR2 (germline): SGHAT, FQNNGV. The length of the CDR3 is 13 residues. In nucleotides, the CDR3 is TGTGCCAGCAGCCCACTATCCGGCACTGAAGCTTTCTTT. It codes for CASSPLSGTEAFF.

This chain links TRBV6-2 or TRBV6-3 with TRBJ2-1; D gene uncertain. This CDR3 has 16 residues. V lost 7 bases and J 1 base, leaving 17 bases between the germline ends. In germline, CDR1 is MNHEY, CDR2 SVGEGT. The DNA of the CDR3 is TGTGCCAGCACCCCTCCGTGGAGCTTTTCCTACAATGAGCAGTTCTTC. Encoded protein: CASTPPWSFSYNEQFF.

Only a few counts were recorded for this clone. The gene calls are TRBV6-1 and TRBJ1-3, with 7 nucleotides matching TRBD1. This CDR3 is 14 amino acids long. CDR1 is MNHNS, CDR2 SASEGT, per germline. V lost 7 bases to trimming and J lost 4 bases; unmatched junction nucleotides: 7. CDR3 region: CASTQGGGGNTIYF. CDR3 nucleotide sequence: TGTGCCAGCACCCAGGGGGGAGGAGGAAACACCATATATTTT.

In its sample, this clone was seen a few times. The genes are TRBV18 and TRBJ1-1, with D unclear. Trimming stripped 3 bases from V and 0 bases from J, with 8 bases between. Per germline, CDR1 KGHSH and CDR2 LQKENI. This CDR3 is built from 14 residues. The CDR3 sequence is CASSPRGVNTEAFF. The CDR3 nucleotides read TGTGCCAGCTCACCTCGCGGGGTGAACACTGAAGCTTTCTTT.

The gene calls are TRBV6-1 and TRBJ1-2; D unresolved. CDR1 MNHNS and CDR2 SASEGT come from the germline V gene. V lost 0 bases, J lost 4 bases, and 6 bases lay in between. This CDR3 spans 13 amino acids. The CDR3 sequence: CASSEAGSYGYTF. The CDR3 nucleotides are TGTGCCAGCAGTGAAGCAGGGAGCTATGGCTACACCTTC.

V gene TRBV5-1 combines with J gene TRBJ2-5, with 7 bases identical to TRBD2. The V gene end was trimmed by 3 bases and the J gene end by 4 bases; junction bases not matched to a gene: 18. Germline-derived CDR1 and CDR2 are SGHRS and YFSETQ. The CDR3 is 18 amino acids. This CDR3 reads CASSSSLLAGVAAETQYF. The CDR3, as DNA: TGCGCCAGCAGCTCTTCCTTGCTCGCGGGAGTGGCGGCAGAGACCCAGTACTTC. Supplemented by reference TRBV5-1 and TRBJ2-5, the full variable domain reads KAGVTQTPRYLIKTRGQQVTLSCSPISGHRSVSWYQQTPGQGLQFLFEYFSETQRNKGNFPGRFSGRQFSNSRSEMNVSTLELGDSALYLCASSSSLLAGVAAETQYFGPGTRLLVL.

This chain uses TRBV28 with TRBJ2-1; no firm D call. Trimming left V 3 bases short and J 4 bases short, with 7 bases between. The CDR3 consists of 13 residues. Per germline, CDR1 MDHEN and CDR2 SYDVKM. The CDR3 DNA follows: TGTGCCAGCAGTTTGAGCTGGTACAATGAGCAGTTCTTC. Its protein is CASSLSWYNEQFF.

The V and J genes are TRBV4-1 and TRBJ1-5; D unresolved. There are 14 residues in the CDR3. Looked up from germline, CDR1 is MGHRA and CDR2 is YSYEKL. V was pared by 1 base and J by 2 bases, with 6 bases between. The chain's CDR3 is CASSQAGRNQPQHF. CDR3 in DNA: TGCGCCAGCAGCCAAGCAGGTCGCAATCAGCCCCAGCATTTT.

Only one count was recorded for this clone. The J gene is TRBJ1-5, the V gene TRBV19; 7 nucleotides agree with TRBD1. Germline V gives CDR1 LNHDA, CDR2 SQIVND (reference sequence). The CDR3 spans 15 residues. Unmatched junction bases numbered 7, after V lost 5 bases and J lost 3 bases. CDR3 in amino acids: CASSPQDRYNQPQHF. CDR3 coding DNA: TGTGCCAGTAGTCCACAGGACAGGTACAATCAGCCCCAGCATTTT.

This clone was seen a single time. The V and J genes are TRBV6-2 or TRBV6-3 and TRBJ1-6; D unresolved. Trimming took off 3 bases at V and 13 bases at J, with 16 bases between the two ends. Germline V CDR1 and CDR2: MNHEY, SVGEGT. CDR3 length equals 14 residues. CDR3 bases: TGTGCCAGCAGTTATGGCAGGCCGATTAGGCCCCTCCACTTT. Its translation is CASSYGRPIRPLHF.

This rearrangement joins TRBV5-4 to TRBJ2-3, with a weak D call TRBD1 (5 bases). Germline-derived CDR1 and CDR2 are SGHNT and YYREEE (reference sequence). The CDR3 covers 12 residues. Deletions cut 4 bases from V and 6 bases from J, with 9 bases between. This CDR3 is CASSNKGDTQYF. CDR3 nucleotide sequence: TGTGCCAGCAGCAACAAGGGGGATACGCAGTATTTT.

The V and J genes are TRBV6-5 and TRBJ2-7, with 7 bases lining up with TRBD2. This CDR3 spans 13 amino acids. Losses at the gene ends were 7 bases for V and 2 bases for J; bases not matched to a gene: 5. In germline, CDR1 is MNHEY, CDR2 SVGAGI. This chain's CDR3 is CASMLAVTYEQYF. In DNA, the CDR3 is TGTGCCAGCATGCTAGCGGTAACCTACGAGCAGTACTTC.

This sequence joins TRBV10-3 and TRBJ2-3; TRBD1 matches at 8 bases. Unmatched junction bases numbered 3, after V lost 0 bases and J lost 1 base. The CDR3 runs 16 residues. Germline CDR1 reads ENHRY; CDR2 reads SYGVKD. The CDR3 DNA follows: TGTGCCATCAGTGAGTCGGTGGGACAGGGCACAGATACGCAGTATTTT. Translating gives CAISESVGQGTDTQYF.

V and J are TRBV19 and TRBJ1-3, with TRBD1 as a possible D gene (5 bases). Germline CDR1 reads LNHDA; CDR2 reads SQIVND (reference sequence). V lost 3 bases and J 3 bases, leaving 9 bases between the germline ends. The length of the CDR3 is 14 residues. The CDR3 DNA reads as TGTGCCAGTAGTATCGGGGGGGGTGGAAACACCATATATTTT. Translated, it gives CASSIGGGGNTIYF.

The chain uses TRBV7-8 and TRBJ1-1, with D possibly matching TRBD1 (5 bases). Germline assignment: CDR1 SGHVS and CDR2 FQNEAQ. V dropped 2 bases and J dropped 8 bases, with 15 bases sitting between them. CDR3 length equals 14 residues. The CDR3 nucleotides read TGTGCCAGCAGCTTAAATCAGGGCCGACAGGAAGCTTTCTTT. Amino acids: CASSLNQGRQEAFF.

The chain couples TRBV4-2 to TRBJ2-1; D is perhaps TRBD2 (6 bases). The CDR3 has 15 amino acids. Between the trimmed V and J ends, which lost 4 bases and 0 bases, there was a span of 10 bases. Germline lookup yields CDR1 LGHNA and CDR2 YNFKEQ. The CDR3 DNA is TGTGCCAGCAGCCCGGACTACAACTCCTACAATGAGCAGTTCTTC. It translates to CASSPDYNSYNEQFF.

The chain couples TRBV7-2 to TRBJ1-3, with a possible D match to TRBD1 (5 bases). Per germline, CDR1 SGHTA and CDR2 FQGNSA. The CDR3 is 17 amino acids. The V and J ends lost 0 bases and 0 bases respectively, with 12 bases between them. CDR3 residues: CASSLAGGSSSGNTIYF. DNA of the CDR3: TGTGCCAGCAGCTTAGCGGGGGGATCCAGCTCTGGAAACACCATATATTTT.

This chain links TRBV18 with TRBJ1-4; no clear D. The germline gives CDR1 KGHSH, CDR2 LQKENI. The ends were cut back, 3 bases at V and 4 bases at J, with 9 bases in the middle. The CDR3 has 14 residues. CDR3 DNA: TGTGCCAGCTCACCTTCCGGGTATAATGAAAAACTGTTTTTT. Its translation: CASSPSGYNEKLFF.

The V call is TRBV18, the J call TRBJ1-4; D unclear. The CDR3 is 12 residues long. Trimming shortened V by 8 bases and J by 3 bases, and 7 bases separated the two germline ends. Per the germline V gene, CDR1 is KGHSH and CDR2 is LQKENI. The CDR3 DNA follows: TGTGCCAGCCGGAGGGCTAATGAAAAACTGTTTTTT. Translated: CASRRANEKLFF.